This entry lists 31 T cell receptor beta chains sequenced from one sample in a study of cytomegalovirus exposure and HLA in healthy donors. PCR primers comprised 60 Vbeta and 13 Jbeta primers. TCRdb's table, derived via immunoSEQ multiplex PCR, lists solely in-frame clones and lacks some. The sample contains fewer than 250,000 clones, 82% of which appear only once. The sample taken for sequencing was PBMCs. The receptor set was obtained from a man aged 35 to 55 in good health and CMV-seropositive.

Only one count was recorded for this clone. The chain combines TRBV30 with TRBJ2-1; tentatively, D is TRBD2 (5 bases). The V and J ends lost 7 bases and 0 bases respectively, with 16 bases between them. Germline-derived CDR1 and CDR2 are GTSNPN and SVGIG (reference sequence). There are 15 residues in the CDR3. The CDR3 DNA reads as TGTGCCTTTGTCCGGACTTTTAGCTCCTACAATGAGCAGTTCTTC. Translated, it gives CAFVRTFSSYNEQFF.

The CDR3 bases are TGTGCCAGCAGTGGGCTAGGACAGGGGCCTGAAGCTTTCTTT. Translating gives CASSGLGQGPEAFF. The chain employs TRBV6-1 and TRBJ1-1; 9 bases fit TRBD1. Trimming took 4 bases from V and 6 from J; bases not matched to a gene: 6. The CDR3 is made up of 14 amino acids. Germline assignment: CDR1 MNHNS and CDR2 SASEGT.

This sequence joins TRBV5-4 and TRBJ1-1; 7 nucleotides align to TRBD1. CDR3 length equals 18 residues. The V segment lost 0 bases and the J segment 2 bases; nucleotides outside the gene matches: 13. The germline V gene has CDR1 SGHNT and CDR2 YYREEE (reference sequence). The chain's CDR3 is CASSLVVTGQKKNTEAFF. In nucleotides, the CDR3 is TGTGCCAGCAGCTTGGTAGTGACGGGACAGAAGAAAAACACTGAAGCTTTCTTT.

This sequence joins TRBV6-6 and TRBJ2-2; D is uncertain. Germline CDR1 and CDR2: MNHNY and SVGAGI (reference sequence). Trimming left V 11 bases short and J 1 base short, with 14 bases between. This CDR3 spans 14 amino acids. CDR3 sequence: CACERPGNTGELFF. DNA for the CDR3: TGTGCCTGCGAACGGCCAGGGAACACCGGGGAGCTGTTTTTT.

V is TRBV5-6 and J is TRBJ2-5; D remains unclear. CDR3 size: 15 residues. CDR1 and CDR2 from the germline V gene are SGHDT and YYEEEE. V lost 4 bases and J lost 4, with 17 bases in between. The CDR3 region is CASSPPGTRRETQYF. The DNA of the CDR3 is TGTGCCAGCAGCCCGCCCGGTACAAGGAGAGAGACCCAGTACTTC.

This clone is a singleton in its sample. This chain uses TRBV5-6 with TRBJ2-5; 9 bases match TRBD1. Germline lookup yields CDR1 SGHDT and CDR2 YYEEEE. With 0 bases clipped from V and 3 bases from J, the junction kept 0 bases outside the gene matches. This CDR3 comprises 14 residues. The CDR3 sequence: CASSLGDREETQYF. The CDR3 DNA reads TGTGCCAGCAGCTTGGGGGACAGGGAAGAGACCCAGTACTTC.

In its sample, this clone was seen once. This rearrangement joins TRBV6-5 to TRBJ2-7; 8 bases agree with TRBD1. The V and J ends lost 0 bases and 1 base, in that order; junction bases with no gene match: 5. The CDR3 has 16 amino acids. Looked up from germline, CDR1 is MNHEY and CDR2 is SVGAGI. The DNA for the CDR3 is TGTGCCAGCAGTTACTCGAGGACAGGGTTTTCCTACGAGCAGTACGTC. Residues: CASSYSRTGFSYEQYV.

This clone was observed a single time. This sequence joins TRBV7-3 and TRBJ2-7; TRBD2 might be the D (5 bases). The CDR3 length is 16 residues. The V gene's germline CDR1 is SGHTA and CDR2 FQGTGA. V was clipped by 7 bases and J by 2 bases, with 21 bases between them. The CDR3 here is CASTIPRVPLTYEQYV. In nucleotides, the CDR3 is TGTGCCAGCACCATACCGAGGGTCCCCCTAACCTACGAGCAGTACGTC.

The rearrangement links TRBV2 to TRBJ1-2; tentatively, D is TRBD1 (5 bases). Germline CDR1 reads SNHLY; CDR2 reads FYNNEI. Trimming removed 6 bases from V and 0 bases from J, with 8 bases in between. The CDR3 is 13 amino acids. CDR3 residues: CASSDRTNYGYTF. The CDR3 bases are TGTGCCAGCAGCGACAGAACTAACTATGGCTACACCTTC.

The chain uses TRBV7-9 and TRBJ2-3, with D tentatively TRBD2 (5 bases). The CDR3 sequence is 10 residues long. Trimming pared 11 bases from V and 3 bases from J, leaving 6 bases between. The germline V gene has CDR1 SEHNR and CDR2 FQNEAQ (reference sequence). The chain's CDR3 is CASGTDTQYF. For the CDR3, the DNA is TGTGCCTCGGGAACAGATACGCAGTATTTT. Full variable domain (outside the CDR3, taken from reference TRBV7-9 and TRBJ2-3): DTGVSQNPRHKITKRGQNVTFRCDPISEHNRLYWYRQTLGQGPEFLTYFQNEAQLEKSRLLSDRFSAERPKGSFSTLEIQRTEQGDSAMYLCASGTDTQYFGPGTRLTVL.

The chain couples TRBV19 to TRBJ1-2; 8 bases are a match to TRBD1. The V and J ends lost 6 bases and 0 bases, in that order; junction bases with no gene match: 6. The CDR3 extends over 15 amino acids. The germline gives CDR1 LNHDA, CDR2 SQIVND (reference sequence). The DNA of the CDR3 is TGTGCCAGTAGGGCGGGACAGGCCGCTAACTATGGCTACACCTTC. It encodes CASRAGQAANYGYTF.

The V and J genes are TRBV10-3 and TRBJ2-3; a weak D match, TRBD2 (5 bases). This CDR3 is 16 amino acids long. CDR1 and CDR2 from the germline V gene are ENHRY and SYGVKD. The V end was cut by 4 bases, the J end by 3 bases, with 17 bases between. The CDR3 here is CAISAIFGVKTDTQYF. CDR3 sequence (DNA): TGTGCCATCAGTGCTATTTTCGGGGTAAAAACAGATACGCAGTATTTT.

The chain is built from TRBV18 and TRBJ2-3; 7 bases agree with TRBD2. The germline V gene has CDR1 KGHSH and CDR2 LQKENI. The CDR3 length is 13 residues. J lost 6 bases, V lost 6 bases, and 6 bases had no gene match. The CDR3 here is CASSFRGDDTQYF. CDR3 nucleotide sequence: TGTGCCAGCTCCTTCCGGGGGGACGATACGCAGTATTTT.

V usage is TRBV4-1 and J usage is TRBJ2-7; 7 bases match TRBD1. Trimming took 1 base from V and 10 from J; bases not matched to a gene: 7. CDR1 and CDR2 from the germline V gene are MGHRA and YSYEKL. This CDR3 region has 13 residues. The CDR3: CASSQGGTVTQYF. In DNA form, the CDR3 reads TGCGCCAGCAGCCAAGGAGGGACAGTTACTCAGTACTTC.

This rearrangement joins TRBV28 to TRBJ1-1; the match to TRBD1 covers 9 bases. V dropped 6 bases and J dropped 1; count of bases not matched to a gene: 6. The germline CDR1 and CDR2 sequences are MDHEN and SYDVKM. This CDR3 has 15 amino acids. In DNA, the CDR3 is TGTGCCAGCAGAACAGGGGGCACGAGGAACACTGAAGCTTTCTTT. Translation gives CASRTGGTRNTEAFF.

Here the CDR3 reads CASGGGPLYEQYF. The CDR3 region has the DNA TGTGCCAGCGGGGGAGGCCCCCTCTACGAGCAGTACTTC. The V and J genes are TRBV2 and TRBJ2-7, with D possibly TRBD2 on 6 matching bases. CDR3 length: 13 amino acids. V was clipped by 8 bases and J by 3 bases, with 14 bases between them. Germline V CDR1 and CDR2: SNHLY, FYNNEI.

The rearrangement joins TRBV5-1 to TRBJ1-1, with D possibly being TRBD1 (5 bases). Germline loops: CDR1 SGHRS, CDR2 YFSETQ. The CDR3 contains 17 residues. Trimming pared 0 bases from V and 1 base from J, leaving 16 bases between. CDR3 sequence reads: CASSLAYRSLRNTEAFF. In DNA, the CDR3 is TGCGCCAGCAGCTTGGCCTACAGGTCCCTGAGGAACACTGAAGCTTTCTTT.

In nucleotides, the CDR3 is TGTGCCAGCGCTCTAAGTATGGACAGGACTAACTATGGCTACACCTTC. It codes for CASALSMDRTNYGYTF. The chain carries TRBV27 and TRBJ1-2; 7 bases agree with TRBD1. Germline V gene lookup returns CDR1 MNHEY and CDR2 SMNVEV (reference sequence). The CDR3 extends over 16 amino acids. Trimming removed 8 bases from V and 0 bases from J; junction bases left unmatched: 12.

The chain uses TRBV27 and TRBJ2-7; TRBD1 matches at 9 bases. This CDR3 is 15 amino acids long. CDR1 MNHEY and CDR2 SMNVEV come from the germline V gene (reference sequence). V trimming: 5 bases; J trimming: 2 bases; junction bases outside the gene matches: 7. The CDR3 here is CASSPNRGLAYEQYF. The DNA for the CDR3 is TGTGCCAGCAGTCCCAACAGGGGGCTCGCCTACGAGCAGTACTTC.

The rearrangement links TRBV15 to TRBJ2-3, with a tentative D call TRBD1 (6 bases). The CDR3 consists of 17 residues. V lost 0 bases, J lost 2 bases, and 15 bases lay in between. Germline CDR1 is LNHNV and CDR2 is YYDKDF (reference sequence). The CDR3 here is CATSRDRARGPTDTQYF. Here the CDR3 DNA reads TGTGCCACCAGCAGAGATAGAGCCAGGGGCCCCACAGATACGCAGTATTTT.

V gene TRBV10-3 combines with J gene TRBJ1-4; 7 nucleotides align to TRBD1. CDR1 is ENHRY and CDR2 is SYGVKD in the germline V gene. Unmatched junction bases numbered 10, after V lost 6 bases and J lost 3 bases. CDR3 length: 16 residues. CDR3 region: CAISATGPGANEKLFF. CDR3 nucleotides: TGTGCCATCAGCGCGACAGGGCCGGGAGCTAATGAAAAACTGTTTTTT.

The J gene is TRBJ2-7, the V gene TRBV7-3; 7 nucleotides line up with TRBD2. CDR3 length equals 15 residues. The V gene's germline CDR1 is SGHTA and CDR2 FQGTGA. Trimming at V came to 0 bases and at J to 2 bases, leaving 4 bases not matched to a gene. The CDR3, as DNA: TGTGCCAGCAGCTTAACAGCGGGGCTGGCCTACGAGCAGTACTTC. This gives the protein CASSLTAGLAYEQYF.

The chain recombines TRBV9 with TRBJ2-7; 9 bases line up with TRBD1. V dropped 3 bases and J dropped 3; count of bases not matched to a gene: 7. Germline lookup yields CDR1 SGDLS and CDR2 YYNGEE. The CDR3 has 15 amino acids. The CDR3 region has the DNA TGTGCCAGCAGCGAGGGGGGACAGGGTATCTACGAGCAGTACTTC. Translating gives CASSEGGQGIYEQYF. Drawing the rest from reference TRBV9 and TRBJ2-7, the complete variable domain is DSGVTQTPKHLITATGQRVTLRCSPRSGDLSVYWYQQSLDQGLQFLIQYYNGEERAKGNILERFSAQQFPDLHSELNLSSLELGDSALYFCASSEGGQGIYEQYFGPGTRLTVT.

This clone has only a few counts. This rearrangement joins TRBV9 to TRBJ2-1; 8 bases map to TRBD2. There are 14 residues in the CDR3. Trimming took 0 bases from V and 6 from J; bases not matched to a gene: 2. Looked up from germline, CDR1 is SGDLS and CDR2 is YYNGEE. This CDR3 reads CASSVASGSNEQFF. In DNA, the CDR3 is TGTGCCAGCAGCGTAGCGAGCGGGAGCAATGAGCAGTTCTTC.

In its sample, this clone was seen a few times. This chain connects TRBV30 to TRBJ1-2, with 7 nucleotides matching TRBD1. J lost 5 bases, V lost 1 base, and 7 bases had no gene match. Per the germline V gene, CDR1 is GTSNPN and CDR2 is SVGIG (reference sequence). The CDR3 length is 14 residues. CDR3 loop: CAWSGQGYLYGYTF. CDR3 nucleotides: TGTGCCTGGAGTGGACAGGGATATTTATATGGCTACACCTTC. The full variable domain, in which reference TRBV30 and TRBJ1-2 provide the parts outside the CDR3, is SQTIHQWPATLVQPVGSPLSLECTVEGTSNPNLYWYRQAAGRGLQLLFYSVGIGQISSEVPQNLSASRPQDRQFILSSKKLLLSDSGFYLCAWSGQGYLYGYTFGSGTRLTVV.

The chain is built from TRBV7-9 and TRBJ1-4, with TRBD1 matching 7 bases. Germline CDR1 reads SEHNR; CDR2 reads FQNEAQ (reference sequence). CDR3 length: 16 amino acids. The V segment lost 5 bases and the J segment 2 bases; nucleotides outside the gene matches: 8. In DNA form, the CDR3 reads TGTGCCAGCAGCCCCCGACAGGGATCGACTAATGAAAAACTGTTTTTT. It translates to CASSPRQGSTNEKLFF. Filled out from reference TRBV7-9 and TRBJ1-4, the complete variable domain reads DTGVSQNPRHKITKRGQNVTFRCDPISEHNRLYWYRQTLGQGPEFLTYFQNEAQLEKSRLLSDRFSAERPKGSFSTLEIQRTEQGDSAMYLCASSPRQGSTNEKLFFGSGTQLSVL.

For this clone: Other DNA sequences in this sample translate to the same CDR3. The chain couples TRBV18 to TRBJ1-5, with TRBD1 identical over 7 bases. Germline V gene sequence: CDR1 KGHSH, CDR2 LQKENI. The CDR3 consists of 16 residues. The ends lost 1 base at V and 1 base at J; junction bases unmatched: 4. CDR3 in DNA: TGTGCCAGCTCACCACAGGGGGCGGGGAGCAATCAGCCCCAGCATTTT. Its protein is CASSPQGAGSNQPQHF.

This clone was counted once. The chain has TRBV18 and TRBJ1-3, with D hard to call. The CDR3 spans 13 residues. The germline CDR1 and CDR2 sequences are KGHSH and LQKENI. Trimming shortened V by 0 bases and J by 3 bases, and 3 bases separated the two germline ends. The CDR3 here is CASSPPYGNTIYF. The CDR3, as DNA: TGTGCCAGCTCACCACCGTATGGAAACACCATATATTTT. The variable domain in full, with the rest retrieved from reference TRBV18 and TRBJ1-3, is NAGVMQNPRHLVRRRGQEARLRCSPMKGHSHVYWYRQLPEEGLKFMVYLQKENIIDESGMPKERFSAEFPKEGPSILRIQQVVRGDSAAYFCASSPPYGNTIYFGEGSWLTVV.

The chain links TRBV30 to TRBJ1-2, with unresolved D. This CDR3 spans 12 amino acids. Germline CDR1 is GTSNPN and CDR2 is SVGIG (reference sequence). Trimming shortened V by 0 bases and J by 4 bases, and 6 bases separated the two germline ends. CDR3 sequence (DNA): TGTGCCTGGAGTGTACACCTCTATGGCTACACCTTC. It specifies CAWSVHLYGYTF.

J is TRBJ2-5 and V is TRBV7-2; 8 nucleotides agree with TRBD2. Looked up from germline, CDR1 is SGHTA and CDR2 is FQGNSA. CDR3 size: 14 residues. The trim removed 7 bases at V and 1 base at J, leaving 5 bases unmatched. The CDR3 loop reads CASTAGGGQETQYF. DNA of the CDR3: TGTGCCAGCACCGCCGGGGGGGGCCAAGAGACCCAGTACTTC.

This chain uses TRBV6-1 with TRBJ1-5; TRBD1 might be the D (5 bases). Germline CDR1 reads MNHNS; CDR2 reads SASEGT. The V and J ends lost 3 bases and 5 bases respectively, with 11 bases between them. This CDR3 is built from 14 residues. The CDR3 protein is CASSDQQAYQPQHF. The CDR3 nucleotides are TGTGCCAGCAGTGATCAACAGGCTTATCAGCCCCAGCATTTT.